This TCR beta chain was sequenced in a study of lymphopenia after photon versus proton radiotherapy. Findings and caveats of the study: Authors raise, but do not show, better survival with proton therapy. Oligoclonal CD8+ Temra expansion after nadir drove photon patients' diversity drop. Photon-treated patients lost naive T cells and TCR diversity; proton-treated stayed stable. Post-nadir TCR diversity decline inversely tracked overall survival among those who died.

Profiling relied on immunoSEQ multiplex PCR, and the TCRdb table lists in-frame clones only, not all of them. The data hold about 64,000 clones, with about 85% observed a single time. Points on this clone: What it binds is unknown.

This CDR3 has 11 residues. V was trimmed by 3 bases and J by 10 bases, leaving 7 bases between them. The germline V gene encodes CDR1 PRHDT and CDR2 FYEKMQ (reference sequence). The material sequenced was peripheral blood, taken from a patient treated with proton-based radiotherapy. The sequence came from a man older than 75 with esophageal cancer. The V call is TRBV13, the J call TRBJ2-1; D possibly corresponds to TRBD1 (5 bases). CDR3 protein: CASSLTAEQFF. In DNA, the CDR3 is TGTGCCAGCAGCTTGACAGCCGAGCAGTTCTTC. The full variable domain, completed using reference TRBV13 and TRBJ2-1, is AAGVIQSPRHLIKEKRETATLKCYPIPRHDTVYWYQQGPGQDPQFLISFYEKMQSDKGSIPDRFSAQQFSDYHSELNMSSLELGDSALYFCASSLTAEQFFGPGTRLTVL.